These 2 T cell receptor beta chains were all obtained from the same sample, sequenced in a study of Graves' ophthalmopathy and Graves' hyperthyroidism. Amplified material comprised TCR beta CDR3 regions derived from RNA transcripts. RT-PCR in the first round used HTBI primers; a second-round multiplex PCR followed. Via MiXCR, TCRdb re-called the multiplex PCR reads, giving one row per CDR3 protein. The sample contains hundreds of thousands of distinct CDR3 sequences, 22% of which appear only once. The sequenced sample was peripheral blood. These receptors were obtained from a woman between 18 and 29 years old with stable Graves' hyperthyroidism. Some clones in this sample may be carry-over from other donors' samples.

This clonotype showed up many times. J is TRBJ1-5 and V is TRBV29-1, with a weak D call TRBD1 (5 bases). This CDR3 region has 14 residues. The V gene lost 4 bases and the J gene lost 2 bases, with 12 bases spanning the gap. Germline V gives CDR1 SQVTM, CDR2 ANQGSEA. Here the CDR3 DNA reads TGCAGCGTTGTCAAGGGGTCCGGCAATCAGCCCCAGCATTTT. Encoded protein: CSVVKGSGNQPQHF.

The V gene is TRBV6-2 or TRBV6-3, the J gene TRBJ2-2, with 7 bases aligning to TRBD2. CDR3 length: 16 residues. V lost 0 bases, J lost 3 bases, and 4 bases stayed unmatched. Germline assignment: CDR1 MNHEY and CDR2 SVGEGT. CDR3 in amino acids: CASSYSAGVDTGELFF. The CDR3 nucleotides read TGTGCCAGCAGTTACTCGGCGGGAGTAGACACCGGGGAGCTGTTTTTT.